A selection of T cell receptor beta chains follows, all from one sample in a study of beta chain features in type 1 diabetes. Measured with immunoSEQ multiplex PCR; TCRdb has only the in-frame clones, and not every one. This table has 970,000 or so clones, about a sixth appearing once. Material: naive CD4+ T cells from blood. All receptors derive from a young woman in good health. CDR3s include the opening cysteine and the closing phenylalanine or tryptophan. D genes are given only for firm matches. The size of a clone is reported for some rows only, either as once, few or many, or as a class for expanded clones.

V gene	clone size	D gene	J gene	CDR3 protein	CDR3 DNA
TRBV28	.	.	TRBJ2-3	CASSGNPTDTQYF	TGTGCCAGCAGCGGAAACCCCACAGATACGCAGTATTTT
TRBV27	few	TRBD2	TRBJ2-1	CASSDSGTSVHNEQFF	TGTGCCAGCAGTGACTCCGGGACTAGCGTTCACAATGAGCAGTTCTTC
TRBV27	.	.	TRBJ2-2	CASSLSRGIGELFF	TGTGCCAGCAGTTTATCGCGAGGGATCGGGGAGCTGTTTTTT
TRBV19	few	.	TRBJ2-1	CASSGLGGSYNEQFF	TGTGCCAGTAGTGGACTTGGCGGCTCCTACAATGAGCAGTTCTTC
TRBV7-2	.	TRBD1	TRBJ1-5	CASSLGLDRDNQPQHF	TGTGCCAGCAGCTTAGGTTTGGACAGGGACAATCAGCCCCAGCATTTT
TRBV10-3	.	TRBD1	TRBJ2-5	CAISEWTGDDQETQYF	TGTGCCATCAGTGAGTGGACAGGTGATGACCAAGAGACCCAGTACTTC
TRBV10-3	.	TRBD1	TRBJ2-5	CAISESTGYSETQYF	TGTGCCATCAGTGAGTCGACAGGGTATTCGGAGACCCAGTACTTC
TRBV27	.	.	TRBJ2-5	CASARGETQYF	TGTGCCAGCGCGAGGGGGGAGACCCAGTACTTC
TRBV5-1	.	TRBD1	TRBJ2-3	CASSSSPGQGPSTDTQYF	TGCGCCAGCAGCTCTTCTCCCGGACAGGGTCCAAGCACAGATACGCAGTATTTT
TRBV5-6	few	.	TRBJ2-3	CASSLRWDTQYF	TGTGCCAGCAGCCTTCGGTGGGATACGCAGTATTTT
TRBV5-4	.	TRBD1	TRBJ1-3	CASSLQGVGNTIYF	TGTGCCAGCAGCTTGCAGGGGGTTGGAAACACCATATATTTT
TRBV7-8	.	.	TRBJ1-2	CASSSGTLANYGYTF	TGTGCCAGCAGCTCCGGGACACTAGCTAACTATGGCTACACCTTC
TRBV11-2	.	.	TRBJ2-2	CASSLDLVGELFF	TGTGCCAGCAGCTTAGACCTCGTCGGGGAGCTGTTTTTT
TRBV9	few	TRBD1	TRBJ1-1	CASSVGGQGEKNTEAFF	TGTGCCAGCAGCGTAGGGGGACAGGGGGAAAAGAACACTGAAGCTTTCTTT
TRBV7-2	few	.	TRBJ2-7	CASSLYRSSYEQYF	TGTGCCAGCAGCTTGTACAGGAGCTCCTACGAGCAGTACTTC
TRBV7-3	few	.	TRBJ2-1	CASSSGHYNEQFF	TGTGCCAGCAGCTCTGGACACTACAATGAGCAGTTCTTC
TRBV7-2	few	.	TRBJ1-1	CASSFPIRGAMNTEAFF	TGTGCCAGCAGCTTCCCCATTAGGGGCGCGATGAACACTGAAGCTTTCTTT
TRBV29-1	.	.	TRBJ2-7	CSAALDGTYEQYF	TGCAGCGCCGCATTGGACGGCACCTACGAGCAGTACTTC
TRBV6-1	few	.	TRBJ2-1	CASSGWGSGHDEQFF	TGTGCCAGCAGTGGCTGGGGGAGTGGTCACGATGAGCAGTTCTTC
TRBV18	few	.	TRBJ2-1	CASSPRGSYSYNEQFF	TGTGCCAGCTCACCAAGAGGAAGCTACTCCTACAATGAGCAGTTCTTC
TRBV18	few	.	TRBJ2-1	CASSPISTSYEQFF	TGTGCCAGCTCACCGATATCGACTAGTTACGAGCAGTTCTTC
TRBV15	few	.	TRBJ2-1	CATSAYNEQFF	TGTGCCACCAGCGCCTACAATGAGCAGTTCTTC
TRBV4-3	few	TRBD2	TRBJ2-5	CASSQDVLAGVGETQYF	TGCGCCAGCAGCCAAGATGTACTAGCGGGAGTGGGAGAGACCCAGTACTTC
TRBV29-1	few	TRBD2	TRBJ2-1	CSVKTSSYEQFF	TGCAGCGTTAAGACTAGCAGCTATGAGCAGTTCTTC
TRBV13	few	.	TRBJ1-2	CASSGRSLHFKALGQGYTF	TGTGCCAGCAGCGGGAGAAGCTTGCATTTTAAGGCATTGGGGCAGGGCTACACCTTC
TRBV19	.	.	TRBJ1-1	CASSVLGVNTEAFF	TGTGCCAGTAGTGTTTTGGGGGTTAACACTGAAGCTTTCTTT
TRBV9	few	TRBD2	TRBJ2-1	CASSVRTSSADNEQFF	TGTGCCAGCAGCGTACGGACTAGCTCGGCCGACAATGAGCAGTTCTTC
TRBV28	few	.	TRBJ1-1	CASTLSTVAGEAFF	TGTGCCAGCACCCTCTCGACCGTGGCGGGTGAAGCTTTCTTT
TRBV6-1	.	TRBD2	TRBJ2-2	CASSAPGLAGVGELFF	TGTGCCAGCAGTGCTCCGGGACTAGCGGGAGTTGGGGAGCTGTTTTTT
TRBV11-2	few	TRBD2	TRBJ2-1	CASSAGGADEQFF	TGTGCCAGCAGCGCGGGGGGCGCGGATGAGCAGTTCTTC
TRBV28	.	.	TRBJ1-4	CASSFLYEKLFF	TGTGCCAGCAGTTTCCTATACGAAAAACTGTTTTTT
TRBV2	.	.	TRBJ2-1	CASSPILTNEQFF	TGTGCCAGCAGTCCCATATTAACCAATGAGCAGTTCTTC
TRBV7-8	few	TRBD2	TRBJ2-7	CASSLGREAYEQYF	TGTGCCAGCAGCTTAGGGCGGGAGGCCTACGAGCAGTACTTC
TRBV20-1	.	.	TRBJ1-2	CSAREPGYTF	TGCAGTGCTAGAGAACCTGGCTACACCTTC
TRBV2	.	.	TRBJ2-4	CASSAKNIQYF	TGTGCCAGTTCGGCCAAAAACATTCAGTACTTC
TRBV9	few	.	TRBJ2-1	CASSVGPDSYNEQFF	TGTGCCAGCAGCGTAGGCCCCGACTCCTACAATGAGCAGTTCTTC
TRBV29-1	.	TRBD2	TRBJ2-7	CSVNSGSEQYF	TGCAGCGTTAATAGCGGGAGCGAGCAGTACTTC
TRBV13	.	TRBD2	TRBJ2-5	CASRREGETQYF	TGTGCCAGCAGAAGGGAGGGGGAGACCCAGTACTTC
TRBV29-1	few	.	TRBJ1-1	CSVDLASGRPNTEAFF	TGCAGCGTTGATTTGGCCTCGGGACGTCCGAACACTGAAGCTTTCTTT
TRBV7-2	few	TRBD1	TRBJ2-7	CASSQLQGHEQYF	TGTGCCAGCAGCCAATTACAGGGGCACGAGCAGTACTTC
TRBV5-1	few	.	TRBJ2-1	CASSERTRNNEQFF	TGCGCCAGCTCCGAGCGGACCCGGAACAATGAGCAGTTCTTC
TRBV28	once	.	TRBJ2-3	CASSMSGTDTQYF	TGTGCCAGCAGTATGTCCGGGACAGATACGCAGTATTTT
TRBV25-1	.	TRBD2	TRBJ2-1	CASSELAGGGVNEQFF	TGTGCCAGCAGTGAACTAGCGGGAGGAGGGGTCAATGAGCAGTTCTTC
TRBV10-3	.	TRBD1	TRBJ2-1	CAISDQQGTYNEQFF	TGTGCCATCAGTGATCAACAGGGGACCTACAATGAGCAGTTCTTC
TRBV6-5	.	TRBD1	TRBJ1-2	CASSYSFVGQNYGYTF	TGTGCCAGCAGTTACTCGTTCGTGGGACAGAACTATGGCTACACCTTC
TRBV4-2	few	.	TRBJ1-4	CASSQGRQHRNEKLFF	TGTGCCAGCAGCCAAGGGAGACAGCACCGGAATGAAAAACTGTTTTTT
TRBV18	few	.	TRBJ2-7	CASSPDLVVRRNEQYF	TGTGCCAGCTCACCAGATTTGGTAGTCCGCCGAAACGAGCAGTACTTC
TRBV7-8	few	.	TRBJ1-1	CASSLGWVDTEAFF	TGTGCCAGCAGCTTAGGGTGGGTGGACACTGAAGCTTTCTTT
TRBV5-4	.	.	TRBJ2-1	CASSPASAYNEQFF	TGTGCCAGCAGCCCGGCGAGCGCCTACAATGAGCAGTTCTTC
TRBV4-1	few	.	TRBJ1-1	CASSPRGRVYAGNTEAFF	TGCGCCAGCAGCCCCCGGGGCAGGGTATACGCGGGGAACACTGAAGCTTTCTTT
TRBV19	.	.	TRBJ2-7	CASSISPLRDNYEQYF	TGTGCCAGTAGTATATCCCCCCTGAGGGATAACTACGAGCAGTACTTC
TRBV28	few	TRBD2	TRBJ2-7	CASSPPRQGGLAGTSDEQYF	TGTGCCAGCAGCCCCCCGAGACAGGGTGGACTAGCGGGAACCTCGGACGAGCAGTACTTC
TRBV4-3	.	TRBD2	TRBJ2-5	CASSQGGLAGEVTQYF	TGCGCCAGCAGCCAAGGGGGACTAGCGGGAGAGGTGACCCAGTACTTC
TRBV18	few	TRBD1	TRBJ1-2	CASSSDRDYGYTF	TGTGCCAGCTCATCGGACAGGGACTATGGCTACACCTTC
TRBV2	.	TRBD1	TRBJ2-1	CASLTGEQYNEQFF	TGTGCCAGCCTAACAGGGGAGCAATACAATGAGCAGTTCTTC